The present entry profiles one T cell receptor (beta chain) with its context. The antigen is undetermined. Vbeta (60) and Jbeta (13) primers were used in the PCR. Libraries were prepared by immunoSEQ multiplex PCR; TCRdb keeps only in-frame clonotypes and omits some of them. The table lists under 130,000 clones, 70% to 75% of them singletons, with approximately 1.3% in the top ten. These data come from a study of cytomegalovirus exposure and HLA in healthy donors. For the study at large: Approximately 180 million T cells yielded 120 million or so unique TCR beta sequences, as an earlier analysis found. Study-wide points: The study flagged about 160 TCR beta chains as cytomegalovirus-associated. The presence/absence work took it that sequencing depth was about the same across donors. CMV serostatus was the sole immune exposure data available.

Germline assignment: CDR1 SGHNT and CDR2 YYREEE (reference sequence). This CDR3 is 16 amino acids long. With 5 bases clipped from V and 6 bases from J, the junction kept 14 bases outside the gene matches. The sequence was collected from a man aged 35 to 55 in good health and CMV-seronegative. Sequenced sample: PBMCs. The chain employs TRBV5-4 and TRBJ2-3; 8 positions match TRBD1. CDR3 bases: TGTGCCAGCAGGAAGGAACGGACAGGGAGACGGGATACGCAGTATTTT. Protein sequence: CASRKERTGRRDTQYF.